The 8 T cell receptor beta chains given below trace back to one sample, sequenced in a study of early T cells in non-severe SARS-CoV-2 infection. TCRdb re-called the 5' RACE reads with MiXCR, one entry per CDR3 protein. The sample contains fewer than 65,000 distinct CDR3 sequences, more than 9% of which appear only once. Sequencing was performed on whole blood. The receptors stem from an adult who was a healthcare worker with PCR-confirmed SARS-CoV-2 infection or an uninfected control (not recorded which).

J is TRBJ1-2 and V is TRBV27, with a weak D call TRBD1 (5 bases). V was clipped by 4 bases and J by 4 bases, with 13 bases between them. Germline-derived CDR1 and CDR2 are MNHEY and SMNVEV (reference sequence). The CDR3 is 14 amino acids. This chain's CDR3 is CASSWGSAGYGYTF. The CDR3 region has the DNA TGTGCCAGCAGTTGGGGCTCCGCCGGCTATGGCTACACCTTC.

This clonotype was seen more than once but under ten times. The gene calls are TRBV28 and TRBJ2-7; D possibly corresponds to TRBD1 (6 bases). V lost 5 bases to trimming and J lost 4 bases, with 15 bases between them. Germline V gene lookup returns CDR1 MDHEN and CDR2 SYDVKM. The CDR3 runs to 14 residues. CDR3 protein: CASSTTGHDYEQYF. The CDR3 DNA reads TGTGCCAGCAGTACAACGGGACACGATTACGAGCAGTACTTC. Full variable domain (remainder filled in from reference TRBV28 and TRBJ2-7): DVKVTQSSRYLVKRTGEKVFLECVQDMDHENMFWYRQDPGLGLRLIYFSYDVKMKEKGDIPEGYSVSREKKERFSLILESASTNQTSMYLCASSTTGHDYEQYFGPGTRLTVT.

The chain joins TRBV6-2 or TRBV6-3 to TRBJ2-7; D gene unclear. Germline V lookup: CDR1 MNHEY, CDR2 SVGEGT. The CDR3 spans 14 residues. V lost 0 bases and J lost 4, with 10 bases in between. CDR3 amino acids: CASSYSYVTYEQYF. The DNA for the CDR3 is TGTGCCAGCAGTTACTCTTATGTGACTTACGAGCAGTACTTC.

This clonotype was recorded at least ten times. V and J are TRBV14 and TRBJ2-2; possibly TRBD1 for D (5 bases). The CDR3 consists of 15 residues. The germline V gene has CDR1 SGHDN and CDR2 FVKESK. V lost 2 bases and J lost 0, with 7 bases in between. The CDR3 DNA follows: TGTGCCAGCAGCCAACTACAGGCGAACACCGGGGAGCTGTTTTTT. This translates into CASSQLQANTGELFF.

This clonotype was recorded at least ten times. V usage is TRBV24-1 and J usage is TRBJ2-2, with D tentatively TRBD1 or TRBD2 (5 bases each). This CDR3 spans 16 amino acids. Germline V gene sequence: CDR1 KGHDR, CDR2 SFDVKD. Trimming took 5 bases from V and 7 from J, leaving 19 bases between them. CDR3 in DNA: TGTGCCACCAGTGCCGGGGACCGCGGATATTACGGGGAGCTGTTTTTT. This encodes CATSAGDRGYYGELFF.

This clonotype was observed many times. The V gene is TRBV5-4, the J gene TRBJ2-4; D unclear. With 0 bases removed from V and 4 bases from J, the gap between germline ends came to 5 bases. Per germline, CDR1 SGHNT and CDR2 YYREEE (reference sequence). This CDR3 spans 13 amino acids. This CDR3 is CASSLAGKNIQYF. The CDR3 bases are TGTGCCAGCAGCTTGGCGGGTAAAAACATTCAGTACTTC.

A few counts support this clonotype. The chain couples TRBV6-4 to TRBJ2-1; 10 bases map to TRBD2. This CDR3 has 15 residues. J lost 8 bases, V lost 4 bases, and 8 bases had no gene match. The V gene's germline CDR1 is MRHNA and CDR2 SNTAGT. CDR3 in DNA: TGTGCCAGCAGTGTCCAATCTAGCGGGGGTGATGAGCAGTTCTTC. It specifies CASSVQSSGGDEQFF.

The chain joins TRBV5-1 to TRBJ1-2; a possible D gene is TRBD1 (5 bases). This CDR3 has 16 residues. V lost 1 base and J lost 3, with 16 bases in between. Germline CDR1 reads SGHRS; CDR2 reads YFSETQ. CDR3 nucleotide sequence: TGCGCCAGCAGCTTGTGGGGGAGGACTGGAGACTATGGCTACACCTTC. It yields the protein CASSLWGRTGDYGYTF.